The next 2 T cell receptor beta chains were all read from a single sample in a study of blood T cell repertoires in COVID-19. Clones were sequenced by immunoSEQ multiplex PCR, and TCRdb holds only the in-frame ones, with some missing. The table records a few hundred thousand clones, approximately 86% of them present only once. Material for sequencing was peripheral blood. The receptors come from an older woman with COVID-19, enrolled during active disease.

The gene calls are TRBV6-2 or TRBV6-3 and TRBJ1-3; 7 bases are shared with TRBD1. The ends lost 5 bases at V and 0 bases at J; junction bases unmatched: 4. Germline V CDR1 and CDR2: MNHEY, SVGEGT. This CDR3 comprises 15 residues. The CDR3: CASSRTGRSGNTIYF. CDR3 DNA: TGTGCCAGCAGTAGGACAGGACGCTCTGGAAACACCATATATTTT.

The V and J genes are TRBV5-1 and TRBJ1-1; D perhaps matches TRBD1 (6 bases). This CDR3 spans 14 amino acids. CDR1 is SGHRS, CDR2 YFSETQ, per germline. Trimming removed 4 bases at V and 1 base at J, with 11 bases between. The CDR3 DNA sequence: TGCGCCAGCAGCCGGGACAACCCGAACACTGAAGCTTTCTTT. Protein: CASSRDNPNTEAFF.